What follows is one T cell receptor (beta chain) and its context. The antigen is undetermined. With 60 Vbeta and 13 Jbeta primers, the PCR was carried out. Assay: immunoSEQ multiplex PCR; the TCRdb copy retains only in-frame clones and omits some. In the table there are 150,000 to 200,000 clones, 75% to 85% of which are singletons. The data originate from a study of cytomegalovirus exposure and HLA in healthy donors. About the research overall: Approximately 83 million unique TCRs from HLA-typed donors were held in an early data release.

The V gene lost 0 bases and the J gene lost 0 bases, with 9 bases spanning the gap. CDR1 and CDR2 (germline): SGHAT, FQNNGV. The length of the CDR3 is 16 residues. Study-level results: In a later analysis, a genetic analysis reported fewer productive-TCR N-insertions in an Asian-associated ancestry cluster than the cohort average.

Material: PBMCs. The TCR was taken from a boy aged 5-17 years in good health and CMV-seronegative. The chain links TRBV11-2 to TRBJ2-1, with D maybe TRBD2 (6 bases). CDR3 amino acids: CASSLDPGVSYNEQFF. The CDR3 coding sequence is TGTGCCAGCAGCTTAGATCCGGGGGTCTCCTACAATGAGCAGTTCTTC.